The T cell receptor (beta chain) described here comes from a study of blood T cell repertoires in COVID-19. Study summary: From the United States, Italy and Spain came samples of acute and convalescent COVID-19.

There are 12 residues in the CDR3. V was pared by 7 bases and J by 6 bases, with 10 bases between. In germline, CDR1 is SQVTM, CDR2 ANQGSEA. Assay used: immunoSEQ multiplex PCR; TCRdb lists only in-frame clones, some missing. The sample has about 210,000 clones, 84% seen once. This receptor was identified in a woman of 80 years or more with COVID-19, enrolled during active disease. Sequences were obtained from peripheral blood. V is TRBV29-1 and J is TRBJ1-6; D possibly corresponds to TRBD1 (5 bases). The CDR3 reads CSGGESNSPLHF. CDR3 DNA: TGCAGCGGGGGGGAGAGTAATTCACCCCTCCACTTT. Supplemented by reference TRBV29-1 and TRBJ1-6, the full variable domain reads SAVISQKPSRDICQRGTSLTIQCQVDSQVTMMFWYRQQPGQSLTLIATANQGSEATYESGFVIDKFPISRPNLTFSTLTVSNMSPEDSSIYLCSGGESNSPLHFGNGTRLTVT.